This record looks at one T cell receptor beta chain sequence and its context. Its antigen is undetermined. These data come from a study of cytomegalovirus exposure and HLA in healthy donors. Broader study findings: Researchers catalogued approximately 170 TCR beta chains as cytomegalovirus-associated. Later analysis identified a missense DCLRE1C variant that was linked to TCR beta V- and J-gene trimming.

The junction had 15 bases not matched to a gene; V was cut back by 7 bases and J by 7 bases. The CDR3 totals 16 residues. Germline CDR1 and CDR2: SGHRS and YFSETQ. The PCR made use of 60 Vbeta and 13 Jbeta primers. TCRdb's copy holds only in-frame clones and misses some; the assay was immunoSEQ multiplex PCR. Of roughly 130,000 clones listed, 75% to 90% were seen once; the top ten hold more than 2.5%. The material sequenced was PBMCs. This sequence joins TRBV5-1 and TRBJ2-5, with 11 bases that match TRBD2. This TCR was recovered from a male donor in good health and CMV-seronegative. This chain's CDR3 is CASRSTSGSRLGTQYF. CDR3 in DNA: TGCGCCAGCCGCTCTACTAGCGGGAGCCGCTTAGGGACCCAGTACTTC.